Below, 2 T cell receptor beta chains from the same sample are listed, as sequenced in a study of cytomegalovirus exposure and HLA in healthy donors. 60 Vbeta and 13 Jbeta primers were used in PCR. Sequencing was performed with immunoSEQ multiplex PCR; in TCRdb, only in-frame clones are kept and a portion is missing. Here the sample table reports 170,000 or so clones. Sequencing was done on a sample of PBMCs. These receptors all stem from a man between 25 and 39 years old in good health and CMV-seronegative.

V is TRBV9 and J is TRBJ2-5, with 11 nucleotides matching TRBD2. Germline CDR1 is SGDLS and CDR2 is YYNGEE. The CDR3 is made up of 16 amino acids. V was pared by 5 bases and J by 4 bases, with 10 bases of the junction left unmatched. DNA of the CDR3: TGTGCCAGCAGTTATAGCGGGAGGGCCCTAGGAGAGACCCAGTACTTC. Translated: CASSYSGRALGETQYF.

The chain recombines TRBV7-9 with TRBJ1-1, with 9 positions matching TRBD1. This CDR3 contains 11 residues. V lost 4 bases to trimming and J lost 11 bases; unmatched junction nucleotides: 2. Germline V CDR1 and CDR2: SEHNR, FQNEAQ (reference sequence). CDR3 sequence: CASSWTGEAFF. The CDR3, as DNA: TGTGCCAGCAGCTGGACAGGGGAGGCTTTCTTT.